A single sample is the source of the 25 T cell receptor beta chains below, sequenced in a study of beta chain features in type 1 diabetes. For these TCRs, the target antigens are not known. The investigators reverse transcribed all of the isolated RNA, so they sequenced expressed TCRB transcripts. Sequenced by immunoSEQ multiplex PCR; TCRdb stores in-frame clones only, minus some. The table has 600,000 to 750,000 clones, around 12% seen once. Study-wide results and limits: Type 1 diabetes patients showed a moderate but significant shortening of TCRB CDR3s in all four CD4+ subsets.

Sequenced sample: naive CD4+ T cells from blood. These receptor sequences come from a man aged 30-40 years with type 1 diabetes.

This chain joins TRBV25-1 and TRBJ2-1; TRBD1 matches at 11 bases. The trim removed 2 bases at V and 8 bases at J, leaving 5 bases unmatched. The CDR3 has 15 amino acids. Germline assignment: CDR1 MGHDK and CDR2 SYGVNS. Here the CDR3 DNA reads TGTGCCAGCAGTGAACCAGGACAGGGGGCCGATGAGCAGTTCTTC. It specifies CASSEPGQGADEQFF.

The CDR3 region has the DNA TGTGCCAGCAGTTTTCAGGAGGGGGGCGAAAAACTGTTTTTT. Translation gives CASSFQEGGEKLFF. V gene TRBV27 combines with J gene TRBJ1-4; a weak D match, TRBD1 (6 bases). The length of the CDR3 is 14 residues. V lost 3 bases and J lost 8, with 13 bases in between. Germline V gives CDR1 MNHEY, CDR2 SMNVEV (reference sequence). Combining the CDR3 with reference TRBV27 and TRBJ1-4 gives the whole variable domain EAQVTQNPRYLITVTGKKLTVTCSQNMNHEYMSWYRQDPGLGLRQIYYSMNVEVTDKGDVPEGYKVSRKEKRNFPLILESPSPNQTSLYFCASSFQEGGEKLFFGSGTQLSVL.

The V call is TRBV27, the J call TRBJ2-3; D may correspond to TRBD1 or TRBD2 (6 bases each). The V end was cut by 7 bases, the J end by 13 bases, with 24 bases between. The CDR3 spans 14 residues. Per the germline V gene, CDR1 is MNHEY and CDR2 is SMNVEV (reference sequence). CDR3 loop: CASMRGAGHRGEYF. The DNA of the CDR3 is TGTGCCAGCATGAGGGGGGCTGGGCACCGTGGCGAGTATTTT.

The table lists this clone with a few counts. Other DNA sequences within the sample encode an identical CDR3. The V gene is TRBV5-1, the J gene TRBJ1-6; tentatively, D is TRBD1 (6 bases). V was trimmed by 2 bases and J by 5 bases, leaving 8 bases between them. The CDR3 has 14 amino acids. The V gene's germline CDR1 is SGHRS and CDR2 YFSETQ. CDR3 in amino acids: CASSFGDNNSPLHF. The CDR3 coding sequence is TGCGCCAGCAGCTTTGGGGACAATAATTCACCCCTCCACTTT.

The CDR3 spells CASSPQGQETQYF. CDR3 coding DNA: TGTGCCAGCAGCCCCCAGGGACAAGAGACCCAGTACTTC. This chain connects TRBV11-1 to TRBJ2-5; possible D gene TRBD1, 5 bases. The V end was cut by 5 bases, the J end by 2 bases, with 9 bases between. Germline assignment: CDR1 SGHAT and CDR2 FQDESV (reference sequence). The CDR3 is 13 residues long.

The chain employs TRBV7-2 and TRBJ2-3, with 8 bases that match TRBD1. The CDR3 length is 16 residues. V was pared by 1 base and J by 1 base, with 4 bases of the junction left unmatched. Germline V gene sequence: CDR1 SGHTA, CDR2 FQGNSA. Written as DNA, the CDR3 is TGTGCCAGCAGCTTAGTACAGGGGGTCGGCACAGATACGCAGTATTTT. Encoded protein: CASSLVQGVGTDTQYF.

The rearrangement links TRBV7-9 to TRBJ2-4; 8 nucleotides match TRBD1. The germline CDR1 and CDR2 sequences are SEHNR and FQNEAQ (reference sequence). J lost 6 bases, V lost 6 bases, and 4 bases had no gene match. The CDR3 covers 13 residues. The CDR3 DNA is TGTGCCAGCAGTCACGGGACAGGAAACATTCAGTACTTC. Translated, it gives CASSHGTGNIQYF. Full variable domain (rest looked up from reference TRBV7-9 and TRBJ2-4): DTGVSQNPRHKITKRGQNVTFRCDPISEHNRLYWYRQTLGQGPEFLTYFQNEAQLEKSRLLSDRFSAERPKGSFSTLEIQRTEQGDSAMYLCASSHGTGNIQYFGAGTRLSVL.

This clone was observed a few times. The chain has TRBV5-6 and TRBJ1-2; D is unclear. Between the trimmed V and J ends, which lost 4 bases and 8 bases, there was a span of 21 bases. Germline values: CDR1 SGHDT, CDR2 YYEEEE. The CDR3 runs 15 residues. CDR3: CASSPRMGKNNGYTF. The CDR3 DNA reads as TGTGCCAGCAGCCCTCGAATGGGCAAGAACAACGGCTACACCTTC.

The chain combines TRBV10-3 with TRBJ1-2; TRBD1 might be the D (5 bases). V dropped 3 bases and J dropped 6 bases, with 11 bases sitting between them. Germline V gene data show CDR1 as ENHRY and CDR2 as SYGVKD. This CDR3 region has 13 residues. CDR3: CAISDHGGDGYTF. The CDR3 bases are TGTGCCATCAGTGATCACGGAGGGGATGGCTACACCTTC.

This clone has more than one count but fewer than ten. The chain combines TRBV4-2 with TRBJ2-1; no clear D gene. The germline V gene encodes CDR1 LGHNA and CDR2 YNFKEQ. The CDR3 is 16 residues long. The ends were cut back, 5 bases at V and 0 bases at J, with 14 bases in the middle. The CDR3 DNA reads TGTGCCAGCAGCTCAGGACCGATAAGCTCCTACAATGAGCAGTTCTTC. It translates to CASSSGPISSYNEQFF.

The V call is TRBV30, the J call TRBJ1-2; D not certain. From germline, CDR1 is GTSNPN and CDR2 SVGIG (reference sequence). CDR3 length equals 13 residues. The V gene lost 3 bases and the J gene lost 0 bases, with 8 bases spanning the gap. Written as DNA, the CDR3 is TGTGCCTGGAGGACGTTCGCTAACTATGGCTACACCTTC. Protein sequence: CAWRTFANYGYTF.

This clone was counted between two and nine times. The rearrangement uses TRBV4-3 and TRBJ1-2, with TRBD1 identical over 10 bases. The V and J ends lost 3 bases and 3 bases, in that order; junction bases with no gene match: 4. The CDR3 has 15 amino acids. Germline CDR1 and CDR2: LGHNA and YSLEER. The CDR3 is CASSQDRGTDYGYTF. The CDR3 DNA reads TGCGCCAGCAGCCAGGACAGGGGGACGGACTATGGCTACACCTTC.

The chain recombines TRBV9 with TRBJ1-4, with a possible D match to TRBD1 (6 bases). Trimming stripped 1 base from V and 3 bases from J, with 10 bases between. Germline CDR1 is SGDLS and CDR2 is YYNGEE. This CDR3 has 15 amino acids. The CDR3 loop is CASSVTGNSNEKLFF. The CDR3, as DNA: TGTGCCAGCAGCGTAACAGGGAACTCTAATGAAAAACTGTTTTTT. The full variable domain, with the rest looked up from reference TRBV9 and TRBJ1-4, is DSGVTQTPKHLITATGQRVTLRCSPRSGDLSVYWYQQSLDQGLQFLIQYYNGEERAKGNILERFSAQQFPDLHSELNLSSLELGDSALYFCASSVTGNSNEKLFFGSGTQLSVL.

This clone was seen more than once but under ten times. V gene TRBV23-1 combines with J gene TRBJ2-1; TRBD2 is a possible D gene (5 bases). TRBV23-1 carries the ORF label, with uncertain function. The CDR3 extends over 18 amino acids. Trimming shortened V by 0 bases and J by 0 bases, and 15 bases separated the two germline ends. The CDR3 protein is CASSQSWEPEGSYNEQFF. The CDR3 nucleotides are TGCGCCAGCAGTCAATCTTGGGAACCCGAGGGCTCCTACAATGAGCAGTTCTTC.

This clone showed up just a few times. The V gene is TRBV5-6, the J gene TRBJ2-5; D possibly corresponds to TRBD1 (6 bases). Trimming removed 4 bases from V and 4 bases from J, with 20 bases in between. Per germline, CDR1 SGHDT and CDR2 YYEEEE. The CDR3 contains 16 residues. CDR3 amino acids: CASSLGGPGHGETQYF. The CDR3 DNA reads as TGTGCCAGCAGCCTGGGCGGGCCGGGACACGGAGAGACCCAGTACTTC.

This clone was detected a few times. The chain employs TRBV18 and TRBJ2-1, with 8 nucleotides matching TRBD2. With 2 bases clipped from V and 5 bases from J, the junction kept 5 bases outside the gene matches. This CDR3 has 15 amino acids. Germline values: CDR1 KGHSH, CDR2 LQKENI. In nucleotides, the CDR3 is TGTGCCAGCTCACCAAAAGCGGGGGTCGACAATGAGCAGTTCTTC. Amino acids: CASSPKAGVDNEQFF. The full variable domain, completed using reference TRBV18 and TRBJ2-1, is NAGVMQNPRHLVRRRGQEARLRCSPMKGHSHVYWYRQLPEEGLKFMVYLQKENIIDESGMPKERFSAEFPKEGPSILRIQQVVRGDSAAYFCASSPKAGVDNEQFFGPGTRLTVL.

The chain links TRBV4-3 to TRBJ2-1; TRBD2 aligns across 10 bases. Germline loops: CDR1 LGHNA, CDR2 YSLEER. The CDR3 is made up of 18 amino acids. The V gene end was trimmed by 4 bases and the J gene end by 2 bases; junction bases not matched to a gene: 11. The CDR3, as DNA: TGCGCCAGCAGCCGCCTACTAGCGGGGCTTAACCCCTACAATGAGCAGTTCTTC. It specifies CASSRLLAGLNPYNEQFF.

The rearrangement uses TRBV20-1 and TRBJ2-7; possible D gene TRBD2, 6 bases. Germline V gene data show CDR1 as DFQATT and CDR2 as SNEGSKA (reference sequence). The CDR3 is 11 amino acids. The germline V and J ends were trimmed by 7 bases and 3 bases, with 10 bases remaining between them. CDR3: CSVGLNYEQYF. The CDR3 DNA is TGCAGTGTGGGACTCAACTACGAGCAGTACTTC.

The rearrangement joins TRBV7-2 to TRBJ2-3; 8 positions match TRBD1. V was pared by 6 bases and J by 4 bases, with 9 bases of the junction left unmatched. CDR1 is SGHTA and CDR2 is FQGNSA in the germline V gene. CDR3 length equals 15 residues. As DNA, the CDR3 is TGTGCCAGCAGTGACCAGGACAGGGTAGCAGATACGCAGTATTTT. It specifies CASSDQDRVADTQYF. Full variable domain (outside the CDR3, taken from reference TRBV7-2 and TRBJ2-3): GAGVSQSPSNKVTEKGKDVELRCDPISGHTALYWYRQSLGQGLEFLIYFQGNSAPDKSGLPSDRFSAERTGGSVSTLTIQRTQQEDSAVYLCASSDQDRVADTQYFGPGTRLTVL.

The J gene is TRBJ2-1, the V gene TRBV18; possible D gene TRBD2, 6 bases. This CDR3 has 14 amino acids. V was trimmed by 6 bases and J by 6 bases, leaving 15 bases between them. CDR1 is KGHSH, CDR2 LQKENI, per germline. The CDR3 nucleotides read TGTGCCAGCTCGCGGGACGGCGTAATCAATGAGCAGTTCTTC. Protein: CASSRDGVINEQFF.

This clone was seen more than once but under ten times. The CDR3 loop is CASSSSGSYSPLHF. DNA of the CDR3: TGTGCCAGCAGCTCCTCGGGATCCTATTCACCCCTCCACTTT. The chain employs TRBV7-2 and TRBJ1-6; D is unresolved. The CDR3 is 14 amino acids. Trimming took 4 bases from V and 8 from J, leaving 12 bases between them. The germline CDR1 and CDR2 sequences are SGHTA and FQGNSA.

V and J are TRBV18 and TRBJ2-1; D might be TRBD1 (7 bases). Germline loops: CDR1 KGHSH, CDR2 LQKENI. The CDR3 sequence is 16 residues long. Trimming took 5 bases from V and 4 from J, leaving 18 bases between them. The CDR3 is CASSTRAGQIYNEQFF. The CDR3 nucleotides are TGTGCCAGCTCAACTCGGGCGGGACAGATATACAATGAGCAGTTCTTC. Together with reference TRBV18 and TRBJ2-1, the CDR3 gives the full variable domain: NAGVMQNPRHLVRRRGQEARLRCSPMKGHSHVYWYRQLPEEGLKFMVYLQKENIIDESGMPKERFSAEFPKEGPSILRIQQVVRGDSAAYFCASSTRAGQIYNEQFFGPGTRLTVL.

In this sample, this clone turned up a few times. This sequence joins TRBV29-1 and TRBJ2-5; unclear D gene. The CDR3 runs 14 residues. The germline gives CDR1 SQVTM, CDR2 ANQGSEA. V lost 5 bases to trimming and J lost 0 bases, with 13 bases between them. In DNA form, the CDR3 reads TGCAGCGTTCCCGCTCAGGCACACCAAGAGACCCAGTACTTC. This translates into CSVPAQAHQETQYF. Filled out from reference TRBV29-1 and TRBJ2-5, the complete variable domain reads SAVISQKPSRDICQRGTSLTIQCQVDSQVTMMFWYRQQPGQSLTLIATANQGSEATYESGFVIDKFPISRPNLTFSTLTVSNMSPEDSSIYLCSVPAQAHQETQYFGPGTRLLVL.

The CDR3 coding sequence is TGTGCCAGCAGCTTAGAGGGGGCAACTAACTATGGCTACACCTTC. Amino acids: CASSLEGATNYGYTF. The chain employs TRBV7-9 and TRBJ1-2; TRBD1 matches at 7 bases. The germline CDR1 and CDR2 sequences are SEHNR and FQNEAQ (reference sequence). CDR3 size: 15 residues. V was clipped by 1 base and J by 0 bases; unmatched bases: 2.

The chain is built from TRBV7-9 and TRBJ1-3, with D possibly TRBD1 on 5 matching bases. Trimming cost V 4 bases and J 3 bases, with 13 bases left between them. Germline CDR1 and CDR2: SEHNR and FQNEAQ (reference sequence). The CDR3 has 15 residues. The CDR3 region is CASSSGGGNGNTIYF. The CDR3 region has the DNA TGTGCCAGCAGCTCCGGCGGGGGGAATGGAAACACCATATATTTT.